This T cell receptor beta chain was obtained from a study of T cell responses to AZD1222 COVID-19 vaccine. Study conclusions and caveats: Baseline antibody screening turned up just a handful of seropositive AZD1222 recipients. Repertoire sampling happened only post peak T cell response.

Of note for this clone: No antigen is known for it.

V was pared by 9 bases and J by 1 base, with 16 bases between. Germline V CDR1 and CDR2: SGHNT, YYREEE (reference sequence). The CDR3 covers 15 residues. TCRdb keeps only in-frame clones here, not all; method: immunoSEQ multiplex PCR. The sample lists tens of thousands of clones, around 88% occurring once. Sequences were derived from peripheral blood, sampled 28 days after the second AZD1222 dose. The chain couples TRBV5-4 to TRBJ2-2; TRBD2 might be the D (5 bases). This clonotype was sampled from an adult who received the AZD1222 COVID-19 vaccine. CDR3 protein: CAIPADQRNTGELFF. The CDR3 DNA is TGTGCCATCCCAGCGGACCAGCGGAACACCGGGGAGCTGTTTTTT.